One sample yielded the 11 T cell receptor beta chains listed below, sequenced in a study of T cells in Graves' hyperthyroidism and ophthalmopathy. The source material, RNA transcripts, was used to amplify TCR beta CDR3 regions. Carried out on the TCR CDR3, a first-round RT-PCR used the HTBI primer set. TCRdb re-called the multiplex PCR reads through MiXCR, storing one row per CDR3 protein. The table includes a few hundred thousand distinct CDR3 sequences, around 16% detected once. The sample was blood. All receptors come from a woman under 30 with Graves' hyperthyroidism that later progressed to Graves' ophthalmopathy.

This clonotype was seen repeatedly, ten times or more. The chain has TRBV20-1 and TRBJ2-1, with D maybe TRBD2 (5 bases). Germline V gene sequence: CDR1 DFQATT, CDR2 SNEGSKA (reference sequence). V was pared by 3 bases and J by 6 bases, with 15 bases between. The CDR3 totals 14 residues. CDR3 nucleotide sequence: TGCAGTGCTAGGAAAGGGAGTGCGATCAATGAGCAGTTCTTC. Amino acids: CSARKGSAINEQFF.

This chain uses TRBV5-1 with TRBJ2-7; maybe TRBD2 (7 bases). Trimming took 2 bases from V and 0 from J, leaving 12 bases between them. The CDR3 length is 15 residues. The germline V gene encodes CDR1 SGHRS and CDR2 YFSETQ. CDR3 coding DNA: TGCGCCAGCAGCTTATCCGGGGGGCGCTCCTACGAGCAGTACTTC. The encoded protein is CASSLSGGRSYEQYF. The entire variable domain, with the rest obtained from reference TRBV5-1 and TRBJ2-7, is as follows: KAGVTQTPRYLIKTRGQQVTLSCSPISGHRSVSWYQQTPGQGLQFLFEYFSETQRNKGNFPGRFSGRQFSNSRSEMNVSTLELGDSALYLCASSLSGGRSYEQYFGPGTRLTVT.

This clonotype occurred a few times. The CDR3 loop is CASSPGPAGDEQFF. Here the CDR3 DNA reads TGTGCCAGCAGCCCCGGGCCGGCTGGGGATGAGCAGTTCTTC. This chain links TRBV27 with TRBJ2-1; D remains unclear. V shed 6 bases and J shed 8 bases, with 17 bases lying between them. This CDR3 has 14 residues. Per the germline V gene, CDR1 is MNHEY and CDR2 is SMNVEV (reference sequence).

V is TRBV7-2 and J is TRBJ1-5; weak D call: TRBD1 (6 bases). The length of the CDR3 is 15 residues. Germline CDR1 and CDR2: SGHTA and FQGNSA. The V end lost 5 bases, the J end lost 0 bases, and 11 bases lay between the germline ends. CDR3 sequence reads: CASSTQGCSNQPQHF. The CDR3 region has the DNA TGTGCCAGCAGCACACAGGGATGTAGCAATCAGCCCCAGCATTTT. Based on the CDR3 plus reference TRBV7-2 and TRBJ1-5, the full variable domain is GAGVSQSPSNKVTEKGKDVELRCDPISGHTALYWYRQSLGQGLEFLIYFQGNSAPDKSGLPSDRFSAERTGGSVSTLTIQRTQQEDSAVYLCASSTQGCSNQPQHFGDGTRLSIL.

This clonotype showed up many times. The V gene is TRBV7-2, the J gene TRBJ2-2, with D perhaps matching TRBD2 (6 bases). Deletions cut 4 bases from V and 2 bases from J, with 17 bases between. CDR1 SGHTA and CDR2 FQGNSA come from the germline V gene. The CDR3 sequence is 17 residues long. The CDR3 sequence is CASSSRLVGLNTGELFF. As DNA, the CDR3 is TGTGCCAGCAGCTCACGCCTCGTGGGACTTAACACCGGGGAGCTGTTTTTT. Full variable domain (outside the CDR3, taken from reference TRBV7-2 and TRBJ2-2): GAGVSQSPSNKVTEKGKDVELRCDPISGHTALYWYRQSLGQGLEFLIYFQGNSAPDKSGLPSDRFSAERTGGSVSTLTIQRTQQEDSAVYLCASSSRLVGLNTGELFFGEGSRLTVL.

By proportion, this clonotype is medium-sized. This rearrangement joins TRBV7-2 to TRBJ2-1; 10 bases are a match to TRBD2. The CDR3 extends over 13 amino acids. V gave up 10 bases and J gave up 9 bases; unmatched junction bases: 9. The V gene's germline CDR1 is SGHTA and CDR2 FQGNSA. The CDR3 nucleotides read TGTGCCATCGAGCGGGAGGGCCGTAGTGAGCAGTTCTTC. It encodes CAIEREGRSEQFF.

The rearrangement joins TRBV9 to TRBJ2-1; 9 bases align to TRBD2. CDR1 is SGDLS, CDR2 YYNGEE, per germline. J gave up 8 bases and V 5 bases, and 11 bases lay outside the gene matches. CDR3 length: 15 amino acids. CDR3 DNA: TGTGCCAGCAGTGCTTCGGGGACTAGCAGGGATGAGCAGTTCTTC. Its protein product is CASSASGTSRDEQFF. The whole variable domain, remainder taken from reference TRBV9 and TRBJ2-1, is DSGVTQTPKHLITATGQRVTLRCSPRSGDLSVYWYQQSLDQGLQFLIQYYNGEERAKGNILERFSAQQFPDLHSELNLSSLELGDSALYFCASSASGTSRDEQFFGPGTRLTVL.

This clonotype has a handful of counts. This rearrangement joins TRBV15 to TRBJ2-7, with unresolved D. This CDR3 has 13 residues. The germline gives CDR1 LNHNV, CDR2 YYDKDF (reference sequence). The ends were cut back, 3 bases at V and 4 bases at J, with 10 bases in the middle. The CDR3 region is CATSRERQYEQYF. Written as DNA, the CDR3 is TGTGCCACCAGCAGGGAAAGGCAATACGAGCAGTACTTC.

Ten or more counts support this clonotype. This chain uses TRBV28 with TRBJ2-1, with a tentative D call TRBD2 (5 bases). The germline V and J ends were trimmed by 4 bases and 2 bases, with 9 bases remaining between them. Germline V lookup: CDR1 MDHEN, CDR2 SYDVKM. There are 14 residues in the CDR3. Here the CDR3 DNA reads TGTGCCAGCAGTTCTCCGGGGACCTACAATGAGCAGTTCTTC. Its translation: CASSSPGTYNEQFF.

As concerns this clonotype: The junction departs from germline at one end; a sequencing error may be responsible. The chain employs TRBV11-2 and TRBJ1-5; tentative D call: TRBD1 (5 bases). The germline CDR1 and CDR2 sequences are SGHAT and FQNNGV. This CDR3 has 17 residues. The CDR3 nucleotides read TGCGCCAGCAGCCCAGCCGGGAGGGGAAGTAGCAATCAGCCCCAGCATTTT. This codes for CASSPAGRGSSNQPQHF. Complete variable domain (other parts from reference TRBV11-2 and TRBJ1-5): EAGVAQSPRYKIIEKRQSVAFWCNPISGHATLYWYQQILGQGPKLLIQFQNNGVVDDSQLPKDRFSAERLKGVDSTLKIQPAKLEDSAVYLCASSPAGRGSSNQPQHFGDGTRLSIL.

The V gene is TRBV29-1, the J gene TRBJ2-3, with 15 bases that match TRBD2. V trimming: 6 bases; J trimming: 3 bases; junction bases outside the gene matches: 7. The CDR3 runs 16 residues. Germline V gene sequence: CDR1 SQVTM, CDR2 ANQGSEA. CDR3 nucleotides: TGCAGCGTCGCCGGACTAGCGGGAGGGCTGACAGATACGCAGTATTTT. Its protein is CSVAGLAGGLTDTQYF.